These T cell receptor beta chains were read from a single sample in a study of blood T cell repertoires in COVID-19. Profiled with immunoSEQ multiplex PCR; TCRdb holds only in-frame clones, not every one. The table lists 70,000 or so clones, 76% of them singletons. The sample comprised peripheral blood. The receptors derive from a man aged 55 to 69 with COVID-19, enrolled during active disease. The conserved cysteine and the conserved F or W are not part of the CDR3 here.

j_gene	v_gene	CDR3aa
TRBJ2-1	TRBV6-5	ASSKRTSYNEQF
TRBJ2-5	TRBV6-5	ASTPQGVWETQY
TRBJ2-7	TRBV2	ASTVAGGGVGEQY
TRBJ2-1	TRBV19	ASSRGQNNEQF
TRBJ1-4	TRBV5-1	ASRPSGLANEKLF
TRBJ1-2	TRBV6-5	ASNPGQGARGYT
TRBJ2-2	TRBV19	ATDIQGPTGELF
TRBJ2-5	TRBV7-2	ASSWGGASLETQY
TRBJ2-5	TRBV5-4	ASSRPGQGVKTQY
TRBJ1-6	TRBV11-1	ASSLVEASSPLH
TRBJ1-1	TRBV5-1	ASSIEGMGQNTEAF
TRBJ2-7	TRBV29-1	SVELAAYEQY
TRBJ1-4	TRBV5-1	ASSTGRGNEKLF
TRBJ2-3	TRBV5-5	ASSSQPGLPGADTQY
TRBJ2-5	TRBV7-2	ASSFASGGETQY
TRBJ2-3	TRBV24-1	ATAQTGEGTDTQY
TRBJ2-4	TRBV7-9	ASSSDRAKNIQY
TRBJ2-2	TRBV5-1	ASSGTGQTGELF
TRBJ2-7	TRBV27	ASSLSTALRYEQY
TRBJ1-5	TRBV2	ASSETDISNQPQH